These 10 T cell receptor beta chains were all obtained from the same sample, sequenced in a study of cytomegalovirus exposure and HLA in healthy donors. Primers for the PCR totalled 60 Vbeta and 13 Jbeta. Clones were sequenced by immunoSEQ multiplex PCR, and TCRdb holds only the in-frame ones, with some missing. The sample yields fewer than 200,000 clones, about 65% seen once. The sequenced sample was PBMCs. Receptors were obtained from a woman under 40 in good health and CMV-seronegative.

The chain links TRBV25-1 to TRBJ2-7, with D possibly matching TRBD1 (5 bases). Trimming took off 2 bases at V and 2 bases at J, with 10 bases between the two ends. The CDR3 has 14 amino acids. CDR1 and CDR2 from the germline V gene are MGHDK and SYGVNS. Written as DNA, the CDR3 is TGTGCCAGCAGTGAACCCAGGGTACCCTACGAGCAGTACTTC. This gives the protein CASSEPRVPYEQYF.

This sequence joins TRBV19 and TRBJ1-5; 10 bases fit TRBD1. The CDR3 sequence is 13 residues long. The trim removed 9 bases at V and 6 bases at J, leaving 5 bases unmatched. Germline V gene lookup returns CDR1 LNHDA and CDR2 SQIVND (reference sequence). The CDR3 bases are TGTGCCAGCTGGACAGGGGGAATTCAGCCCCAGCATTTT. Protein sequence: CASWTGGIQPQHF.

The rearrangement uses TRBV28 and TRBJ1-2; D may be TRBD1 (5 bases). Germline loops: CDR1 MDHEN, CDR2 SYDVKM. CDR3 size: 14 residues. The ends were cut back, 7 bases at V and 4 bases at J, with 16 bases in the middle. Here the CDR3 DNA reads TGTGCCAGCACCATTGCGGGGGGGGTCTATGGCTACACCTTC. This encodes CASTIAGGVYGYTF.

V is TRBV14 and J is TRBJ2-7; no definite D call. V was shortened by 2 bases and J by 4 bases, with 6 bases between the two germline ends. The CDR3 consists of 12 residues. Germline values: CDR1 SGHDN, CDR2 FVKESK. This chain's CDR3 is CASSQFFYEQYF. The CDR3 coding sequence is TGTGCCAGCAGCCAATTCTTTTACGAGCAGTACTTC. Looking up the rest from reference TRBV14 and TRBJ2-7 gives the full variable domain: EAGVTQFPSHSVIEKGQTVTLRCDPISGHDNLYWYRRVMGKEIKFLLHFVKESKQDESGMPNNRFLAERTGGTYSTLKVQPAELEDSGVYFCASSQFFYEQYFGPGTRLTVT.

This clone was recorded a few times. Its ends do not fully match the called genes, so a read error is possible. The chain uses TRBV7-9 and TRBJ1-1; maybe TRBD1 (6 bases). The CDR3 contains 12 residues. Germline assignment: CDR1 SEHNR and CDR2 FQNEAQ (reference sequence). CDR3 bases: TGTTCCAGCACCCTGGGGACACCCGAGTCTTTCTTT. It translates to CSSTLGTPESFF.

The rearrangement joins TRBV6-1 to TRBJ2-2; tentative D call: TRBD2 (6 bases). Looked up from germline, CDR1 is MNHNS and CDR2 is SASEGT. V lost 6 bases to trimming and J lost 6 bases, with 8 bases between them. There are 12 residues in the CDR3. The CDR3 nucleotides are TGTGCCAGCAGAGGGGAGGCCGGGGAGCTGTTTTTT. Protein: CASRGEAGELFF.

The chain employs TRBV28 and TRBJ2-2; 8 bases match TRBD2. The V and J ends lost 7 bases and 2 bases, in that order; junction bases with no gene match: 6. The germline CDR1 and CDR2 sequences are MDHEN and SYDVKM. This CDR3 is 15 amino acids long. CDR3 residues: CASNTGGANTGELFF. The DNA for the CDR3 is TGTGCCAGCAATACGGGGGGGGCAAACACCGGGGAGCTGTTTTTT. The full variable domain, in which reference TRBV28 and TRBJ2-2 provide the parts outside the CDR3, is DVKVTQSSRYLVKRTGEKVFLECVQDMDHENMFWYRQDPGLGLRLIYFSYDVKMKEKGDIPEGYSVSREKKERFSLILESASTNQTSMYLCASNTGGANTGELFFGEGSRLTVL.

The chain couples TRBV9 to TRBJ1-3; a possible D gene is TRBD1 (5 bases). Trimming left V 3 bases short and J 2 bases short, with 9 bases between. CDR3 length: 14 residues. Germline V gene sequence: CDR1 SGDLS, CDR2 YYNGEE. The CDR3 is CASSGGGTGNTIYF. In DNA form, the CDR3 reads TGTGCCAGCAGCGGGGGGGGGACTGGAAACACCATATATTTT.

This clone occurred a few times. This sequence joins TRBV30 and TRBJ2-5; D might be TRBD1 (5 bases). The CDR3 extends over 12 amino acids. Trimming removed 5 bases from V and 7 bases from J, with 14 bases in between. The germline CDR1 and CDR2 sequences are GTSNPN and SVGIG (reference sequence). CDR3 nucleotides: TGTGCCTGGGGACACAACCTGGGGACCCAGTACTTC. Protein: CAWGHNLGTQYF.

In this sample, this clone turned up a few times. The chain links TRBV9 to TRBJ1-3, with D possibly being TRBD1 (6 bases). Trimming took 0 bases from V and 2 from J, leaving 9 bases between them. This CDR3 has 15 amino acids. CDR1 and CDR2 (germline): SGDLS, YYNGEE. The CDR3 coding sequence is TGTGCCAGCAGCGTAGTGGGGGCCCCTGGAAACACCATATATTTT. Protein sequence: CASSVVGAPGNTIYF.